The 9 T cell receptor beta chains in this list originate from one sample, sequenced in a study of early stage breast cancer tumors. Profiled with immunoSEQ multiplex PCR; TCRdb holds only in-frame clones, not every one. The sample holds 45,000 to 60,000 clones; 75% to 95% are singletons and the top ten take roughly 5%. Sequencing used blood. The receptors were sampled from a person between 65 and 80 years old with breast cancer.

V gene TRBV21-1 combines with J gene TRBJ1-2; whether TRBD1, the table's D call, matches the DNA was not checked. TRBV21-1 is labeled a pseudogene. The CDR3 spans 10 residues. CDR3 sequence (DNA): TGTGCCAGCAGCTCACAAGGCTACACCTTC. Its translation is CASSSQGYTF.

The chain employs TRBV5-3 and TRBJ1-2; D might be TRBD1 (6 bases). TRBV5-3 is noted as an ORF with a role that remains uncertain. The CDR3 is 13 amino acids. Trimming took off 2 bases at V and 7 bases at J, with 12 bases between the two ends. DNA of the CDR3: TGTGCCAGAAGCTTAGGGGGGAGGGGTGGCTACACCTTC. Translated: CARSLGGRGGYTF.

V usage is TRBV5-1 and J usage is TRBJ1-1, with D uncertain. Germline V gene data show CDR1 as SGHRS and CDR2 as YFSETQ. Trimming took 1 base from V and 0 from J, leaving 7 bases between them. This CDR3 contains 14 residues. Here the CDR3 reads CASSLSQLNTEAFF. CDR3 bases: TGCGCCAGCAGCTTGTCGCAGTTGAACACTGAAGCTTTCTTT. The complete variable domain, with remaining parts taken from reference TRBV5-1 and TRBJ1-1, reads KAGVTQTPRYLIKTRGQQVTLSCSPISGHRSVSWYQQTPGQGLQFLFEYFSETQRNKGNFPGRFSGRQFSNSRSEMNVSTLELGDSALYLCASSLSQLNTEAFFGQGTRLTVV.

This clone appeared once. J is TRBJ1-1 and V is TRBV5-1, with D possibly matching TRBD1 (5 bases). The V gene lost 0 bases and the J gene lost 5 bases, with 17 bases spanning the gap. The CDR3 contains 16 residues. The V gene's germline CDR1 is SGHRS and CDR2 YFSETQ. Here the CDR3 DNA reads TGCGCCAGCAGCTTGGCCGCTGGGGGGGGTGGTACTGAAGCTTTCTTT. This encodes CASSLAAGGGGTEAFF.

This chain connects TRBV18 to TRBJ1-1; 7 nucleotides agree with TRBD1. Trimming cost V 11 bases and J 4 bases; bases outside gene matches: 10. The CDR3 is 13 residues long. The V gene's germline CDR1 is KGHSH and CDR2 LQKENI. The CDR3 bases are TGTGCCGGAAAGACAGGGCCCCGCACTGAAGCTTTCTTT. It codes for CAGKTGPRTEAFF.

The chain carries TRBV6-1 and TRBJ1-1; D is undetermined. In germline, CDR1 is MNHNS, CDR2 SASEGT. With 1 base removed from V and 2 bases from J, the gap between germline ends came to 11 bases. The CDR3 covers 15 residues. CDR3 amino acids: CASSEGMGVNTEAFF. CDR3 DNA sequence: TGTGCCAGCAGTGAAGGTATGGGAGTTAACACTGAAGCTTTCTTT.

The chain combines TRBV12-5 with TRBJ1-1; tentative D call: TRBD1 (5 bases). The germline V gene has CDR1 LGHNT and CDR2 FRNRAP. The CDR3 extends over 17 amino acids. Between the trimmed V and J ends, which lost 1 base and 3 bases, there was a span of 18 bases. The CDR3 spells CASGLEAQARLYTEAFF. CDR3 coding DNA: TGTGCTAGTGGTTTGGAAGCACAGGCTCGCCTCTACACTGAAGCTTTCTTT. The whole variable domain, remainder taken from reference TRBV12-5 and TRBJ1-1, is DARVTQTPRHKVTEMGQEVTMRCQPILGHNTVFWYRQTMMQGLELLAYFRNRAPLDDSGMPKDRFSAEMPDATLATLKIQPSEPRDSAVYFCASGLEAQARLYTEAFFGQGTRLTVV.

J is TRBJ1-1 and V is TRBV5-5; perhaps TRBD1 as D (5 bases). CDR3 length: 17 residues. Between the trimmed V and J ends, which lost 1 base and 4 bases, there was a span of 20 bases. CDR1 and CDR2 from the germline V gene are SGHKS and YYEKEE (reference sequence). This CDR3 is CASSLFIRGGGGTEAFF. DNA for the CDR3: TGTGCCAGCAGCTTGTTTATCCGGGGAGGCGGGGGCACTGAAGCTTTCTTT.

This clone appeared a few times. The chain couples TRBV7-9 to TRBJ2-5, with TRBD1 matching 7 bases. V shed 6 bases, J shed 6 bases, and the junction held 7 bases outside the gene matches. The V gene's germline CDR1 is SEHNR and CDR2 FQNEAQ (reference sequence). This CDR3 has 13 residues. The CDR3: CASSYRGVKTQYF. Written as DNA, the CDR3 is TGTGCCAGCAGTTACAGGGGTGTGAAGACCCAGTACTTC.